The source of this TCR beta chain is a study of blood T cell repertoires in COVID-19. About the research overall: Acute and convalescent COVID-19 specimens originated in the United States, Italy and Spain. PBMCs, B-cell-depleted T cells, or T cells were the source of the cDNA or gDNA that made up the material.

CDR1 and CDR2 (germline): SGHTA, FQGNSA. The CDR3 covers 15 residues. V lost 6 bases, J lost 2 bases, and 8 bases stayed unmatched. One Seattle source followed patients from active infection through their disease course. Under the authors' procedure: Estimation of nucleated cell counts was performed using reference gene primer amplification. Clones were sequenced by immunoSEQ multiplex PCR, and TCRdb holds only the in-frame ones, with some missing. V, J and clone size reflect that table, while D and trimming were determined from the DNA. This sample yields 250,000 to 350,000 clones, of which approximately 88% are seen a single time; roughly 1.5% belongs to the top ten.

The chain employs TRBV7-2 and TRBJ2-7, with 9 bases identical to TRBD2. This TCR came from a human donor with COVID-19, enrolled during active disease. The donor label of this sample is uncertain. Sequencing input: peripheral blood. CDR3 in amino acids: CASRHGTSKPYEQYF. In DNA, the CDR3 is TGTGCCAGCAGGCATGGGACTAGCAAGCCCTACGAGCAGTACTTC.